Each of the 23 T cell receptor beta chains below was sequenced from the same sample in a study of T cells after yellow fever vaccination. TCRdb redid the calling of the 5' RACE reads with MiXCR, one entry per CDR3 protein. The sample contains around 300,000 distinct CDR3 sequences, around 13% of which appear only once. Here the sequenced sample was CD4+ T cells sorted from PBMCs, taken 45 days after the yellow fever booster vaccination. The origin of the receptors is a man in his thirties or forties who received the YFV17D yellow fever vaccine.

J is TRBJ1-2 and V is TRBV29-1; D perhaps matches TRBD1 (6 bases). CDR3 length equals 14 residues. Trimming cost V 3 bases and J 8 bases, with 19 bases left between them. CDR1 is SQVTM, CDR2 ANQGSEA, per germline. The CDR3 reads CSVDDTGGLGGYTF. The CDR3 DNA reads TGCAGCGTTGACGATACGGGGGGGCTCGGAGGCTACACCTTC. Combining the CDR3 with reference TRBV29-1 and TRBJ1-2 gives the whole variable domain SAVISQKPSRDICQRGTSLTIQCQVDSQVTMMFWYRQQPGQSLTLIATANQGSEATYESGFVIDKFPISRPNLTFSTLTVSNMSPEDSSIYLCSVDDTGGLGGYTFGSGTRLTVV.

This clonotype was seen only a few times. The gene calls are TRBV5-5 and TRBJ2-3; TRBD1 aligns across 7 bases. This CDR3 has 15 residues. Per germline, CDR1 SGHKS and CDR2 YYEKEE (reference sequence). V shed 4 bases and J 5 bases; nucleotides not matched to a gene: 10. The CDR3: CASSQLGQVVDTQYF. The CDR3 nucleotides read TGTGCCAGCAGCCAACTCGGACAGGTGGTAGATACGCAGTATTTT.

The chain is built from TRBV12-3 or TRBV12-4 and TRBJ2-3; D possibly uses TRBD1 or TRBD2 (6 bases each). This CDR3 comprises 14 residues. The V gene lost 10 bases and the J gene lost 8 bases, with 22 bases spanning the gap. In DNA, the CDR3 is TGTGCCACCCAACCGGCCTCCAGGGGAGGTACGCAGTATTTT. Its protein is CATQPASRGGTQYF.

This clonotype was seen a handful of times. The rearrangement joins TRBV5-6 to TRBJ2-2; the match to TRBD1 covers 9 bases. J lost 3 bases, V lost 2 bases, and 5 bases had no gene match. CDR3 length equals 16 residues. Germline V gene lookup returns CDR1 SGHDT and CDR2 YYEEEE. In DNA, the CDR3 is TGTGCCAGCAGCTTAACTGGGACAGGGCACACCGGGGAGCTGTTTTTT. This sequence encodes CASSLTGTGHTGELFF.

The chain links TRBV12-3 or TRBV12-4 to TRBJ1-1, with a tentative D call TRBD1 (6 bases). The CDR3 is made up of 11 amino acids. The V end lost 4 bases, the J end lost 7 bases, and 7 bases lay between the germline ends. CDR3 coding DNA: TGTGCCAGCAGTTCCAGGGGTGAAGCTTTCTTT. It is translated as CASSSRGEAFF.

The chain recombines TRBV7-3 with TRBJ2-1, with a tentative D call TRBD2 (6 bases). Trimming removed 1 base at V and 14 bases at J, with 18 bases between. The CDR3 loop spans 14 amino acids. In germline, CDR1 is SGHTA, CDR2 FQGTGA. The CDR3 is CASSLRGLASSKFF. CDR3 DNA: TGTGCCAGCAGCTTAAGGGGCCTAGCGAGTTCTAAGTTCTTC.

This clonotype appeared a few times. The rearrangement uses TRBV19 and TRBJ2-1; 15 positions agree with TRBD2. The V gene's germline CDR1 is LNHDA and CDR2 SQIVND (reference sequence). Trimming at V came to 2 bases and at J to 7 bases, leaving 9 bases not matched to a gene. The CDR3 consists of 18 residues. The CDR3 DNA reads TGTGCCAGTAGTATATACAACACCGGGACTAGCGGGAGGAATGAGCAGTTCTTC. Protein product: CASSIYNTGTSGRNEQFF.

The rearrangement joins TRBV7-9 to TRBJ2-3; 10 nucleotides agree with TRBD1. J gave up 4 bases and V 3 bases, and 10 bases lay outside the gene matches. Germline assignment: CDR1 SEHNR and CDR2 FQNEAQ (reference sequence). The CDR3 loop spans 17 amino acids. The CDR3 loop is CASSFRSGTGVPDTQYF. As DNA, the CDR3 is TGTGCCAGCAGCTTTAGGTCCGGGACAGGGGTACCAGATACGCAGTATTTT. Complete variable domain (other parts from reference TRBV7-9 and TRBJ2-3): DTGVSQNPRHKITKRGQNVTFRCDPISEHNRLYWYRQTLGQGPEFLTYFQNEAQLEKSRLLSDRFSAERPKGSFSTLEIQRTEQGDSAMYLCASSFRSGTGVPDTQYFGPGTRLTVL.

On this clonotype: Relative to the germline gene, one junction end is altered; a read error may explain this. V usage is TRBV18 and J usage is TRBJ2-1, with TRBD2 matching over 9 bases. Germline lookup yields CDR1 KGHSH and CDR2 LQKENI. CDR3 length: 18 amino acids. CDR3 amino acids: CAISPPDSGRIGYNEQFF. For the CDR3, the DNA is TGTGCCATCTCACCACCGGATAGCGGGAGAATTGGGTACAATGAGCAGTTCTTC.

The chain couples TRBV28 to TRBJ1-2, with D possibly being TRBD1 (5 bases). Per the germline V gene, CDR1 is MDHEN and CDR2 is SYDVKM. This CDR3 spans 13 amino acids. The ends were cut back, 7 bases at V and 6 bases at J, with 15 bases in the middle. Here the CDR3 reads CASMSGQEDGYTF. The CDR3 coding sequence is TGTGCCAGCATGTCAGGGCAGGAAGATGGCTACACCTTC.

In this sample, this clonotype turned up a few times. The chain is built from TRBV29-1 and TRBJ2-7; D not resolved. Per the germline V gene, CDR1 is SQVTM and CDR2 is ANQGSEA. Trimming cost V 4 bases and J 7 bases, with 8 bases left between them. The CDR3 is 10 amino acids. The CDR3 loop is CSVGTREQYF. CDR3 nucleotides: TGCAGCGTTGGAACGAGGGAGCAGTACTTC.

V usage is TRBV6-5 and J usage is TRBJ2-7; D might be TRBD2 (6 bases). The V end lost 0 bases, the J end lost 3 bases, and 12 bases lay between the germline ends. Germline V gene sequence: CDR1 MNHEY, CDR2 SVGAGI. The CDR3 runs to 15 residues. The CDR3 sequence is CASSYSDSGVYEQYF. The CDR3 DNA reads as TGTGCCAGCAGTTACTCCGATAGCGGAGTCTACGAGCAGTACTTC.

The genes are TRBV5-5 and TRBJ2-1, with 7 positions matching TRBD2. This CDR3 spans 15 amino acids. V was clipped by 7 bases and J by 9 bases; unmatched bases: 16. Germline CDR1 is SGHKS and CDR2 is YYEKEE (reference sequence). The CDR3 coding sequence is TGTGCCAGCCTAGCGGTGGGGGTTTCTTACGGTGAGCAGTTCTTC. Its translation is CASLAVGVSYGEQFF.

The gene calls are TRBV30 and TRBJ2-2; D call uncertain. V was trimmed by 5 bases and J by 5 bases, leaving 3 bases between them. CDR3 length equals 10 residues. Germline-derived CDR1 and CDR2 are GTSNPN and SVGIG (reference sequence). Written as DNA, the CDR3 is TGTGCCTGGCATACCGGGGAGCTGTTTTTT. It encodes CAWHTGELFF.

The chain uses TRBV7-8 and TRBJ2-7; 7 bases fit TRBD1. The V and J ends lost 5 bases and 12 bases, in that order; junction bases with no gene match: 10. The V gene's germline CDR1 is SGHVS and CDR2 FQNEAQ. The CDR3 runs 12 residues. The DNA of the CDR3 is TGTGCCAGCAGCCCACTACTAGGGGGCCGGTACTTC. Translation gives CASSPLLGGRYF. The complete variable domain, with remaining parts taken from reference TRBV7-8 and TRBJ2-7, reads GAGVSQSPRYKVAKRGQDVALRCDPISGHVSLFWYQQALGQGPEFLTYFQNEAQLDKSGLPSDRFFAERPEGSVSTLKIQRTQQEDSAVYLCASSPLLGGRYFGPGTRLTVT.

The CDR3 DNA is TGTGCCAGCAGTAGTTACAGGACCGGGGAGCTGTTTTTT. Amino acids: CASSSYRTGELFF. V and J are TRBV6-2 or TRBV6-3 and TRBJ2-2; maybe TRBD1 (5 bases). V shed 5 bases and J shed 5 bases, with 9 bases lying between them. CDR1 is MNHEY, CDR2 SVGEGT, per germline. The CDR3 length is 13 residues.

This clonotype occurred a few times. V is TRBV7-3 and J is TRBJ2-5; the match to TRBD1 covers 12 bases. The CDR3 length is 17 residues. Losses at the gene ends were 5 bases for V and 3 bases for J; bases not matched to a gene: 10. From germline, CDR1 is SGHTA and CDR2 FQGTGA. The CDR3 region is CASSARPGTGGEETQYF. CDR3 DNA sequence: TGTGCCAGCAGCGCACGTCCCGGGACAGGGGGCGAAGAGACCCAGTACTTC.

This clonotype occurred a few times. The chain is built from TRBV5-1 and TRBJ2-1, with 7 bases that match TRBD2. Trimming removed 0 bases from V and 3 bases from J; junction bases left unmatched: 3. Germline CDR1 is SGHRS and CDR2 is YFSETQ. The CDR3 has 15 amino acids. The CDR3 protein is CASSLGLASYNEQFF. The CDR3 nucleotides are TGCGCCAGCAGCTTGGGACTAGCTAGCTACAATGAGCAGTTCTTC.

The chain couples TRBV12-3 or TRBV12-4 to TRBJ1-1; D not resolved. Trimming shortened V by 10 bases and J by 0 bases, and 15 bases separated the two germline ends. The CDR3 is 14 residues long. Written as DNA, the CDR3 is TGTGCCACCAAGATTGGCGGACTGAACACTGAAGCTTTCTTT. It codes for CATKIGGLNTEAFF.

J is TRBJ2-7 and V is TRBV4-3, with 11 bases identical to TRBD2. CDR3 length: 16 amino acids. Trimming at V came to 4 bases and at J to 0 bases, leaving 5 bases not matched to a gene. The germline V gene encodes CDR1 LGHNA and CDR2 YSLEER. The CDR3 region is CASSRLLAGDSYEQYF. For the CDR3, the DNA is TGCGCCAGCAGCCGTCTACTAGCGGGAGACTCCTACGAGCAGTACTTC.

This clonotype was seen a handful of times. The chain uses TRBV10-2 and TRBJ2-2; D may correspond to TRBD1 or TRBD2 (5 bases each). Germline values: CDR1 WSHSY, CDR2 SAAADI. The V and J ends lost 6 bases and 1 base respectively, with 9 bases between them. This CDR3 spans 14 amino acids. CDR3 loop: CASRGTENTGELFF. DNA of the CDR3: TGCGCCAGCAGGGGGACGGAGAACACCGGGGAGCTGTTTTTT.

The chain uses TRBV5-8 and TRBJ2-3; no firm D call. Trimming took off 4 bases at V and 4 bases at J, with 13 bases between the two ends. The CDR3 loop spans 14 amino acids. Germline V lookup: CDR1 SGHTS, CDR2 YDEGEE. CDR3 sequence reads: CASSPRPGADTQYF. Written as DNA, the CDR3 is TGTGCCAGCAGCCCTAGGCCAGGAGCAGATACGCAGTATTTT.

On this clonotype: A much larger clone sits a single nucleotide away, making a read error possible. The rearrangement links TRBV20-1 to TRBJ1-1, with a possible D match to TRBD1 (5 bases). Trimming shortened V by 1 base and J by 5 bases, and 11 bases separated the two germline ends. The CDR3 has 13 amino acids. Germline CDR1 reads DFQATT; CDR2 reads SNEGSKA (reference sequence). This CDR3 is CSARAGVKTEAFF. The DNA for the CDR3 is TGCAGTGCTAGAGCGGGGGTCAAGACTGAAGCTTTCTTT.